Listed here is a single TCR beta chain. Its antigen is not known. Because it lacks the conserved phenylalanine or tryptophan at the end, this CDR3 is likely a read error. The sample belongs to a study of tumor-infiltrating lymphocytes in primary liver carcinoma. About the study: Sample yields of productive TCRbeta reads, ranging from roughly 3.5 to 7.13 million, were similar across tissue types. General study findings and limits: The overlap of tumor-adjacent and tumor-blood pairs was smaller than that of tumor region pairs.

The authors made TCR beta cDNA from about 500 ng total RNA with a constant-region primer. Construction of TCR beta libraries relied on three successive nested multiplex PCR rounds employing slightly modified ARM-PCR. The study ran its first two PCR rounds for around 10 cycles each, using TRBV1-TRBV30 forward primers and a C-beta reverse primer. TCRdb processed the multiplex PCR reads anew with MiXCR; each CDR3 protein has one entry. The sample includes 30,000 to 35,000 distinct CDR3 sequences, over 60% of them seen just once. Co-extracting RNA and DNA was done with about 20-33 mg of unsorted bulk tissue as input. The V and J ends lost 3 bases and 8 bases, in that order; junction bases with no gene match: 10. Germline values: CDR1 ENHRY, CDR2 SYGVKD. This CDR3 has 14 amino acids.

What was sequenced was liver tumor tissue from sampling region 5. Subset here: tumor region T5, tumor centre. This TCR was recovered from a man aged 35 to 55 with primary liver carcinoma and hepatitis B virus infection. V and J are TRBV10-3 and TRBJ2-7; 7 bases agree with TRBD1. The CDR3 is CAISDNGQVMKQYL. The CDR3 coding sequence is TGTGCCATCAGTGATAATGGACAGGTGATGAAGCAGTACTTA.